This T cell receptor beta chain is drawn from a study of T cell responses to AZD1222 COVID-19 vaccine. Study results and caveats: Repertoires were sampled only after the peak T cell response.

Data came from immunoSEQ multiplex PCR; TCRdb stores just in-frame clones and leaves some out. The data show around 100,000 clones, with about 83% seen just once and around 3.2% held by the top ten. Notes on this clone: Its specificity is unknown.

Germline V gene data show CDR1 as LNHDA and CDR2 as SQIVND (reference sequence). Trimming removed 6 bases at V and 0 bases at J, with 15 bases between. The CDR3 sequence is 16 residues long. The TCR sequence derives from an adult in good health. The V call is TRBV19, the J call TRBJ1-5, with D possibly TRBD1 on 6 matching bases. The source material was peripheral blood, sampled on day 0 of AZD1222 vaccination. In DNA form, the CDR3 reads TGTGCCAGTAGGGCCGCGGCAGGGGCTAGCAATCAGCCCCAGCATTTT. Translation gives CASRAAAGASNQPQHF.